Below are 3 T cell receptor beta chains sequenced from a single sample in a study of blood T cell repertoires in COVID-19. Clones were sequenced by immunoSEQ multiplex PCR, and TCRdb holds only the in-frame ones, with some missing. The sample includes a few hundred thousand clones, roughly 90% of them seen just once. What was sequenced was PBMCs or T cells enriched from blood (not recorded which). The receptors derive from a woman aged 25 to 39 who had recovered from COVID-19.

Only one count was recorded for this clone. This chain joins TRBV7-2 and TRBJ1-5; no clear D. Looked up from germline, CDR1 is SGHTA and CDR2 is FQGNSA. Trimming took 3 bases from V and 0 from J, leaving 9 bases between them. The CDR3 runs to 15 residues. CDR3 bases: TGTGCCAGCAGCTTCTACCAGGATAGCAATCAGCCCCAGCATTTT. It yields the protein CASSFYQDSNQPQHF.

J is TRBJ2-1 and V is TRBV24-1; 9 bases match TRBD2. The CDR3 extends over 18 amino acids. Trimming cost V 7 bases and J 0 bases; bases outside gene matches: 12. Germline V gene sequence: CDR1 KGHDR, CDR2 SFDVKD. CDR3 protein: CATRPRPLAGSSYNEQFF. The CDR3 region has the DNA TGTGCCACCAGACCAAGACCCCTAGCGGGGAGCTCCTACAATGAGCAGTTCTTC.

The chain recombines TRBV3-1 (or the pseudogene TRBV3-2) with TRBJ1-6, with a possible D match to TRBD1 (6 bases). The CDR3 loop spans 16 amino acids. V lost 3 bases and J 9 bases, leaving 18 bases between the germline ends. CDR1 and CDR2 from the germline V gene are LGHDT and YNNKEL (reference sequence). In DNA form, the CDR3 reads TGTGCCAGCAGCCAGAATGGGGCACAGGGACCTTCACCCCTCCACTTT. Protein product: CASSQNGAQGPSPLHF.